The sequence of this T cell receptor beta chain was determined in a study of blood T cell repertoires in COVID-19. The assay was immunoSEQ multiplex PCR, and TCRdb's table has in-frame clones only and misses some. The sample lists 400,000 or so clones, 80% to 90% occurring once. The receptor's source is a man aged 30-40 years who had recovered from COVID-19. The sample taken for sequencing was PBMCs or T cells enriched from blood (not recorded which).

The CDR3 region is CASSAGFSGSGNTIYF. The CDR3 DNA sequence: TGTGCCAGCAGTGCAGGGTTTAGTGGCTCTGGAAACACCATATATTTT. The chain combines TRBV2 with TRBJ1-3, with D perhaps TRBD1 (5 bases). The CDR3 consists of 16 residues. Looked up from germline, CDR1 is SNHLY and CDR2 is FYNNEI. With 4 bases removed from V and 0 bases from J, the gap between germline ends came to 13 bases.